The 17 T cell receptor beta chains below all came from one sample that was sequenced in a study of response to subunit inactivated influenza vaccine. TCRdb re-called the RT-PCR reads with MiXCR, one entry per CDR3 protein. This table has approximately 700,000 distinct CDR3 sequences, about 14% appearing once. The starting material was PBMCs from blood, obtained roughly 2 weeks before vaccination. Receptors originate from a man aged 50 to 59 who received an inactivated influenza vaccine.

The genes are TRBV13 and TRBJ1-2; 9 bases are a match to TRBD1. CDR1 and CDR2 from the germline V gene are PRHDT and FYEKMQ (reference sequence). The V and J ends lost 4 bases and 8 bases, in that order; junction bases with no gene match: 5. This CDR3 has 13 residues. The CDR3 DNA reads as TGTGCCAGCAGCTATTGGGACAGGGAGGGCTACACCTTC. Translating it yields CASSYWDREGYTF. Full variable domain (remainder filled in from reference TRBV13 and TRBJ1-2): AAGVIQSPRHLIKEKRETATLKCYPIPRHDTVYWYQQGPGQDPQFLISFYEKMQSDKGSIPDRFSAQQFSDYHSELNMSSLELGDSALYFCASSYWDREGYTFGSGTRLTVV.

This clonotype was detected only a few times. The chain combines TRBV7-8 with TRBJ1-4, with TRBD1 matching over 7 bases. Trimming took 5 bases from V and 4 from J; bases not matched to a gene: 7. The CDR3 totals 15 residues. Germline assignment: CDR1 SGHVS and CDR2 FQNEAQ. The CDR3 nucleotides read TGTGCCAGCAGCAATGGACAGGAGGTTAATGAAAAACTGTTTTTT. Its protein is CASSNGQEVNEKLFF.

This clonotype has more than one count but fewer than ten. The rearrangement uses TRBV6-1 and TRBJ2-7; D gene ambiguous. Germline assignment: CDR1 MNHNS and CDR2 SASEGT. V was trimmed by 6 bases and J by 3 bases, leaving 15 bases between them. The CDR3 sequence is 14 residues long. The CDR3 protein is CASSSTSLGYEQYF. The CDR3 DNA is TGTGCCAGCAGCTCGACCTCTCTCGGCTACGAGCAGTACTTC.

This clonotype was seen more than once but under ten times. As DNA, the CDR3 is TGTGCCATCAGTGATCAGACAGGGGGAGATACGCAGTATTTT. Its translation is CAISDQTGGDTQYF. The chain couples TRBV10-3 to TRBJ2-3; 9 nucleotides agree with TRBD1. Germline-derived CDR1 and CDR2 are ENHRY and SYGVKD. The CDR3 spans 14 residues. The V and J ends lost 3 bases and 5 bases, in that order; junction bases with no gene match: 3.

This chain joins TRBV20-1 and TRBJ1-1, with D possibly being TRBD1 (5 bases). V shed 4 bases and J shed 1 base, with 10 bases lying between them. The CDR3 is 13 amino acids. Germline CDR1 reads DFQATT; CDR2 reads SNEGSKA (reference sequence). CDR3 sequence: CSAIRDPNTEAFF. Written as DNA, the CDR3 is TGCAGTGCTATCAGGGATCCGAACACTGAAGCTTTCTTT.

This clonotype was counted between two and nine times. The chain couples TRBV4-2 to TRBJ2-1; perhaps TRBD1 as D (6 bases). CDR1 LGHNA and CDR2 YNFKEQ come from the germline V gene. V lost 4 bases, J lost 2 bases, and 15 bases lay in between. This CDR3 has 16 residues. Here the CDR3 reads CASSRPDRWPYNEQFF. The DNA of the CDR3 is TGTGCCAGCAGCCGCCCAGACAGGTGGCCCTACAATGAGCAGTTCTTC.

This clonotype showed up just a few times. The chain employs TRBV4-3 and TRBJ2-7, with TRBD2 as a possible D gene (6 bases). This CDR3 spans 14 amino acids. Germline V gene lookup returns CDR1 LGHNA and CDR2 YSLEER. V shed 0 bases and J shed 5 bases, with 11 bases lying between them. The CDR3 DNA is TGCGCCAGCAGCCAAGATCTCGGGAGAAACGAGCAGTACTTC. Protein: CASSQDLGRNEQYF.

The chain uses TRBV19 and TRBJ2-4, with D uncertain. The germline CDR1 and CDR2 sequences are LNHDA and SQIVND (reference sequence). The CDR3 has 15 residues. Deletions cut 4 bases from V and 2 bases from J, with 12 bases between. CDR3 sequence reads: CASSTEVGTKNIQYF. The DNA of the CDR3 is TGTGCCAGTAGTACCGAGGTGGGGACCAAAAACATTCAGTACTTC.

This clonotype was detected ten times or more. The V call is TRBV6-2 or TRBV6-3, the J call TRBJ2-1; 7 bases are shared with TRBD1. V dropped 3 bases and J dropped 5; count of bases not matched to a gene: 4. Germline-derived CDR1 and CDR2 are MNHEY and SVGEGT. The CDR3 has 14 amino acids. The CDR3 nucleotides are TGTGCCAGCAGTTATCCGACAGGGAACAATGAGCAGTTCTTC. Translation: CASSYPTGNNEQFF.

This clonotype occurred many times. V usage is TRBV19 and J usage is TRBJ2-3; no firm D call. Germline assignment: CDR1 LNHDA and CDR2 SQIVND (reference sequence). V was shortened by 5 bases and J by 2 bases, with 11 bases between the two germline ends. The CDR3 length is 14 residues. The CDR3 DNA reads TGTGCCAGTAGTCTCCAGACTTCCACAGATACGCAGTATTTT. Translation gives CASSLQTSTDTQYF.

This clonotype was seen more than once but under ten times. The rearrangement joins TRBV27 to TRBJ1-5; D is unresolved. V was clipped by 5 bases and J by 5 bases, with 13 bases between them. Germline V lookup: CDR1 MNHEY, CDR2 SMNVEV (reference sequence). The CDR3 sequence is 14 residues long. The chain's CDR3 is CASSHLGRDQPQHF. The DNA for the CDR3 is TGTGCCAGCAGTCACCTTGGACGGGATCAGCCCCAGCATTTT.

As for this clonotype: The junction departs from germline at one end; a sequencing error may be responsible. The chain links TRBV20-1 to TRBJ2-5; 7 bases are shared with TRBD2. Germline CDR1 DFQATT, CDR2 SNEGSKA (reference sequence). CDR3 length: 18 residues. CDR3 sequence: CCARDLTASGNTGVTQYF. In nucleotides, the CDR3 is TGCTGTGCTAGAGATTTGACGGCTAGCGGAAACACGGGGGTGACCCAGTACTTC.

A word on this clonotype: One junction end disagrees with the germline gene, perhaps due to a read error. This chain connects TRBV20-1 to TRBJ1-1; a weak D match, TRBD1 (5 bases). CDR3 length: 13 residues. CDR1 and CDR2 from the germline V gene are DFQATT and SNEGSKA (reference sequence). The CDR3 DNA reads TGCAGTGCTTTAAAGGGGATGAACACTGAAGCCTTCTTT. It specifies CSALKGMNTEAFF.

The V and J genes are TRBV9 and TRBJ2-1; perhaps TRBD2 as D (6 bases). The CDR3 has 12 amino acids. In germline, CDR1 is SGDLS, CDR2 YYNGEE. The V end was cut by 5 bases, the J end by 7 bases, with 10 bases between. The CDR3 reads CASSPGANEQFF. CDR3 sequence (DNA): TGTGCCAGCAGTCCGGGAGCAAATGAGCAGTTCTTC.

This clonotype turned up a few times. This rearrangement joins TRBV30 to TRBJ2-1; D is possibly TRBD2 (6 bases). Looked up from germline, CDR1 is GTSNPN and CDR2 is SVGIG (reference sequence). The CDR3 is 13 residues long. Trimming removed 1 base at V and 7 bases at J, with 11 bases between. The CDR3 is CAWSAFAGNEQFF. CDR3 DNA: TGTGCCTGGAGTGCTTTTGCGGGGAATGAGCAGTTCTTC.

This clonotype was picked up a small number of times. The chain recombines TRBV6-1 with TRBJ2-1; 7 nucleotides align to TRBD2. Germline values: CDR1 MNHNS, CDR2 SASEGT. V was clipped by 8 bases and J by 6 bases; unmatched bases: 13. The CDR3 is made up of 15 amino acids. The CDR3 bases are TGTGCCAGCCATGGGGGGGTCTCACAGTTCAATGAGCAGTTCTTC. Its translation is CASHGGVSQFNEQFF.

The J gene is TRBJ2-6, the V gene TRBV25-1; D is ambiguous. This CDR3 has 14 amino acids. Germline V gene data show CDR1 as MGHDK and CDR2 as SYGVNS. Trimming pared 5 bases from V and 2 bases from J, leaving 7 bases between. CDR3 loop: CASSPRAGANVLTF. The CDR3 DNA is TGTGCCAGCAGTCCCCGGGCTGGGGCCAACGTCCTGACTTTC.